This T cell receptor (beta chain) was captured in a study of graft-versus-host responses after intestinal transplantation. Study background: For approximately three years after anti-thymocyte globulin induction, all recipients took tacrolimus and steroids.

Findings of the study overall: Early post-transplant HvG declines were associated with peak circulating GvH clone levels. GvH clones occurred in recipient marrow; some first appeared in ileum or blood.

This clone was detected once. Antigen specificity is unknown. CDR1 is SGHVS, CDR2 FNYEAQ, per germline. Trimming took 1 base from V and 6 from J; bases not matched to a gene: 11. CDR3 length: 17 amino acids. Libraries were prepared by immunoSEQ multiplex PCR; TCRdb keeps only in-frame clonotypes and omits some of them. Among under 140,000 clones listed, approximately 92% were seen once. The input for sequencing was unstimulated CD8+ T cells sorted from spleen or lymph node cells, taken before intestinal transplant. The chain couples TRBV7-6 to TRBJ2-1; TRBD2 agrees at 8 bases. The clonotype comes from a human donor who received an intestinal transplant. The CDR3, as DNA: TGTGCCAGCAGCTTAGGGACTAGCACGGCGGCACGCAATGAGCAGTTCTTC. Residues: CASSLGTSTAARNEQFF.